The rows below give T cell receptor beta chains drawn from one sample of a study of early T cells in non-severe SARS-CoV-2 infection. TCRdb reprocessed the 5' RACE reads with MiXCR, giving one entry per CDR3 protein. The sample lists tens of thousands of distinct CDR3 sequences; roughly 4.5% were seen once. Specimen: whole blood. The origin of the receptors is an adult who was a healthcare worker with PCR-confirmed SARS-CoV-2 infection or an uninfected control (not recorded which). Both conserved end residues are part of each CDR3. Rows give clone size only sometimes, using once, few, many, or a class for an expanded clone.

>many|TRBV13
CASMGAGSSAAGELFF
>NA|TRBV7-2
CASSLAMLGIGAYYEQYF
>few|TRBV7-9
CASSFTGTADSNQPQHF
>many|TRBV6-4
CASSQDAKNEQFF
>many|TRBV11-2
CASSLGSTGQGNTIYF
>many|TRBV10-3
CAISESTSGTGGGEQYF
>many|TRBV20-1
CSARPRVGEQYF
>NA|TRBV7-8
CASSSYRTGFNQPQHF
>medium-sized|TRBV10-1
CASSPTGFYGYTF
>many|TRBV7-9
CVEGATEGETQYF
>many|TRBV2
CASREDGLSGNTIYF
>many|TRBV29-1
CSVDPESGYTF
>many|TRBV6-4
CASSDRTGITGELFF
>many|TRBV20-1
CSARGGAGETQYF
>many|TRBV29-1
CSVVVEHGYTF
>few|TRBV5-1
CASSLRSDTQYF
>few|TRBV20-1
CSANQANTDTQYF
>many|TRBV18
CASSPPKGQVYNEQFF
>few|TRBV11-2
CASSLGNRGPYEQYF
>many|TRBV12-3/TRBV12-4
CASSWIRGSTEAFF
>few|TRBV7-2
CASSTGQGTTGELFF
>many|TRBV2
CASLLMNEQFF
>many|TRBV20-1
CSAIEKTQYF
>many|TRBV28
CASSLILGQPNPYEQYF
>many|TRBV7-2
CASSSQWGQNTEAFF
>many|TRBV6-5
CASSYRGQTPEAFF
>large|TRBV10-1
CASSPLSQGVNYNEQFF
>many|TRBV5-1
CASSVTGDTEVFF
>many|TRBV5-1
CASSLALVRGEGDTQYF
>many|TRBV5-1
CASSYSRGQGGELFF
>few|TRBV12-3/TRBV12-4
CASSPFGEANHEQFF
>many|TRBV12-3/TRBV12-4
CASSLGARGSPQHF
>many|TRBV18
CTSSPDSLNTEAFF
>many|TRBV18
CASSRYDQTGPEANYGYTF
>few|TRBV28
CASSSRYEQYF
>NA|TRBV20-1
CSAPIAGATDTQYF
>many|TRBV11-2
CASSLVANNSPLHF
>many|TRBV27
CASSLSQNQPQHF
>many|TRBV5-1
CASSLQGGRETQYF
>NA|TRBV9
CASSSSGLAGGYTDTQYF
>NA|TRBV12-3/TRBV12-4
CASSATGLAGELFF
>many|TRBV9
CASGTQETQYF
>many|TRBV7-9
CASSNSTGGWYEQYF
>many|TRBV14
CASSQGLSGNTIYF
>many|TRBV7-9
CASSLSPGQGRNEQFF
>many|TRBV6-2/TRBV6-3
CASISRGAFSYNEQFF
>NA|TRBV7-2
CASSPRAGGPGEQYF
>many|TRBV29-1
CSVYGGGGTDTQYF
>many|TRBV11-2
CASSSMRKNTEAFF
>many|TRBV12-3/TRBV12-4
CASSHRGGTEAFF
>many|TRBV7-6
CASSRWTGTYNEQFF
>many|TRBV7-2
CASSLAGGPANEQFF
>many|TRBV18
CASSPGAGGPVDTQYF
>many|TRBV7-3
CASSRKGQTDTEAFF
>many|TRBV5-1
CASSLSGVVYEQYF